In this sample, the clone carrying this T cell receptor beta chain is medium-sized. The antigen is not known. TCRdb recomputed calls from the multiplex PCR reads with MiXCR, one row per CDR3 protein. Among some 17,000 distinct CDR3 sequences, over 40% were seen once, and the ten largest hold more than 10%. The entry originates in a study of breast tumors, draining lymph nodes, adjacent tissues. V was cut by 5 bases and J by 6 bases, with 11 bases left in between. Per the germline V gene, CDR1 is SGHTA and CDR2 is FQGNSA. The CDR3 sequence is 12 residues long. Study-wide results and caveats: The data were judged consistent with most tumor T cells coming from lymph node and expanding in tumor.

The TCR sequence derives from a female donor with breast cancer. Some clones in this sample may be carry-over from other donors' samples. The chain is built from TRBV7-2 and TRBJ2-7; tentatively, D is TRBD2 (5 bases). The sample was tumor-adjacent breast tissue. CDR3 protein: CASSPGVAEQYF. The DNA for the CDR3 is TGTGCCAGCAGCCCCGGGGTTGCCGAGCAGTACTTC.